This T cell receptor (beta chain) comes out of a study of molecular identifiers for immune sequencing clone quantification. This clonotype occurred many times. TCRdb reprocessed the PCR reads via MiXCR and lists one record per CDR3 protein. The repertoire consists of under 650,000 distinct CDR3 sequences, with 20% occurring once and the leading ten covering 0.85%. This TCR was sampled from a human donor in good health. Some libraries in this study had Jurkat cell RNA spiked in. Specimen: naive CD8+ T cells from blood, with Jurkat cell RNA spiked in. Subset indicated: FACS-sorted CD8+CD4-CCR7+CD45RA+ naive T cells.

The CDR3 loop reads CATGGESRETQYF. The CDR3 DNA is TGTGCCACAGGGGGGGAGAGTAGAGAGACCCAGTACTTC. This chain uses TRBV12-3 or TRBV12-4 with TRBJ2-5; D tentatively reads TRBD1 or TRBD2 (7 bases each). CDR3 length: 13 residues. Trimming removed 10 bases at V and 4 bases at J, with 16 bases between.